The 12 T cell receptor beta chains below all came from one sample that was sequenced in a study of CD8 T cells in ankylosing spondylitis. TCRdb called the 5' RACE reads again in MiXCR, with one record for every CDR3 protein. This sample has a few hundred thousand distinct CDR3 sequences, with 15% to 20% found just once. Sample: blood, either unsorted or a sorted T cell fraction (not recorded which). The receptors here all came from a male donor with ankylosing spondylitis or in good health (not recorded which).

The chain links TRBV6-5 to TRBJ2-7; D is unclear. Germline assignment: CDR1 MNHEY and CDR2 SVGAGI. The CDR3 is 12 amino acids. V gave up 2 bases and J gave up 12 bases, with 14 bases separating them. The CDR3 region is CASSYTPGSLYF. CDR3 in DNA: TGTGCCAGCAGTTACACACCCGGTAGTCTGTACTTC.

This clonotype has only a few counts. The chain employs TRBV29-1 and TRBJ1-1; D not resolved. V lost 6 bases and J 0 bases, leaving 8 bases between the germline ends. The CDR3 extends over 12 amino acids. Germline V gene sequence: CDR1 SQVTM, CDR2 ANQGSEA. DNA of the CDR3: TGCAGCGTGGTCCTAATGAACACTGAAGCTTTCTTT. Its translation: CSVVLMNTEAFF.

This clonotype has a count of ten or more. The rearrangement joins TRBV5-4 to TRBJ2-1, with a tentative D call TRBD1 (6 bases). The CDR3 is made up of 17 amino acids. The V gene lost 4 bases and the J gene lost 0 bases, with 17 bases spanning the gap. CDR1 is SGHNT and CDR2 is YYREEE in the germline V gene (reference sequence). The CDR3 region has the DNA TGTGCCAGCAGCGTGGAAGTGAGGGGGAGCTCCTACAATGAGCAGTTCTTC. Its translation is CASSVEVRGSSYNEQFF.

This clonotype has a handful of counts. The J gene is TRBJ2-3, the V gene TRBV28; 7 nucleotides align to TRBD2. This CDR3 is 16 amino acids long. Germline V gene sequence: CDR1 MDHEN, CDR2 SYDVKM. J gave up 7 bases and V 3 bases, and 13 bases lay outside the gene matches. The CDR3 reads CASSFDSSLGGNTQYF. Written as DNA, the CDR3 is TGTGCCAGCAGTTTCGATTCCAGCCTGGGGGGGAATACGCAGTATTTT.

This clonotype showed up many times. One junction end disagrees with the germline gene, perhaps due to a read error. This chain joins TRBV7-7 and TRBJ2-5, with D unclear. CDR3 size: 13 residues. The germline V gene has CDR1 SSHAT and CDR2 FNYEAQ (reference sequence). The DNA for the CDR3 is TGTGCTAGCAGCTACACCATCCAAGAGACCCAGTACTTC. Translation gives CASSYTIQETQYF.

J is TRBJ2-3 and V is TRBV29-1, with TRBD1 matching over 9 bases. CDR1 and CDR2 from the germline V gene are SQVTM and ANQGSEA. This CDR3 has 14 amino acids. With V trimmed by 4 bases and J by 5 bases, 7 bases remained unmatched. For the CDR3, the DNA is TGCAGCGTTGCTTACAGGGGGCAGGAAGATACGCAGTATTTT. Its translation: CSVAYRGQEDTQYF.

The table lists this clonotype with a few counts. Here the CDR3 reads CASSSGPTQYF. The CDR3 nucleotides read TGTGCCAGCAGCTCCGGACCTACCCAGTACTTC. The V call is TRBV7-9, the J call TRBJ2-5; D not resolved. V lost 4 bases and J lost 8, with 8 bases in between. The CDR3 consists of 11 residues. In germline, CDR1 is SEHNR, CDR2 FQNEAQ (reference sequence).

The chain links TRBV7-9 to TRBJ2-7; 9 nucleotides align to TRBD1. This CDR3 region has 15 residues. The V gene end was trimmed by 2 bases and the J gene end by 3 bases; junction bases not matched to a gene: 5. Germline lookup yields CDR1 SEHNR and CDR2 FQNEAQ (reference sequence). The CDR3: CASSLPPTGGYEQYF. DNA of the CDR3: TGTGCCAGCAGCTTACCTCCGACAGGGGGCTACGAGCAGTACTTC.

This clonotype was counted a few times. The rearrangement uses TRBV7-9 and TRBJ1-2; no clear D. Germline CDR1 SEHNR, CDR2 FQNEAQ (reference sequence). Trimming cost V 4 bases and J 1 base, with 10 bases left between them. This CDR3 is 14 amino acids long. CDR3 DNA: TGTGCCAGCAGCTGGGAGACGGGTAACTATGGCTACACCTTC. Amino acid sequence: CASSWETGNYGYTF.

This clonotype was detected a few times. The chain links TRBV27 to TRBJ2-1; D is undetermined. Per germline, CDR1 MNHEY and CDR2 SMNVEV (reference sequence). Trimming pared 3 bases from V and 1 base from J, leaving 7 bases between. The CDR3 extends over 14 amino acids. In nucleotides, the CDR3 is TGTGCCAGCAGTTTGCGTAGGTCCTACAATGAGCAGTTCTTC. This gives the protein CASSLRRSYNEQFF.

The rearrangement joins TRBV20-1 to TRBJ2-7; the match to TRBD1 covers 10 bases. The CDR3 is 14 amino acids. Germline CDR1 DFQATT, CDR2 SNEGSKA (reference sequence). The trim removed 6 bases at V and 2 bases at J, leaving 7 bases unmatched. Here the CDR3 reads CSAKPGQGAYEQYF. CDR3 coding DNA: TGCAGTGCCAAACCAGGACAGGGGGCCTACGAGCAGTACTTC.

The chain links TRBV20-1 to TRBJ2-1; D not certain. The CDR3 is 13 residues long. Germline V CDR1 and CDR2: DFQATT, SNEGSKA (reference sequence). V was cut by 6 bases and J by 8 bases, with 17 bases left in between. The CDR3 DNA sequence: TGCAGTGCCGACCGTACTCCGGGTCATGAGCAGTTCTTC. Translation gives CSADRTPGHEQFF.